The sequence of this T cell receptor (beta chain) was determined in a study of T cells in Graves' hyperthyroidism and ophthalmopathy. The CDR3 sequence is 15 residues long. The germline gives CDR1 MNHNS, CDR2 SASEGT. The J segment lost 9 bases and the V segment lost 5 bases, leaving 15 bases of the junction unmatched. Amplified TCR beta CDR3 regions derived from RNA transcripts. TCR CDR3 underwent first-round RT-PCR with the HTBI primer set. One entry per CDR3 protein, called by TCRdb with MiXCR from the multiplex PCR reads. The sample comprises some 200,000 distinct CDR3 sequences, under 20% of which are singletons, and approximately 50% rests with the top ten.

The material sequenced was blood. The clonotype originates from a man aged 50-60 years with Graves' hyperthyroidism. The chain combines TRBV6-1 with TRBJ2-7; TRBD1 aligns across 8 bases. The CDR3 nucleotides are TGTGCCAGCAGTCCGGGGACAGGCCCTCGAATGGTGCAGTACTTC. This sequence encodes CASSPGTGPRMVQYF.